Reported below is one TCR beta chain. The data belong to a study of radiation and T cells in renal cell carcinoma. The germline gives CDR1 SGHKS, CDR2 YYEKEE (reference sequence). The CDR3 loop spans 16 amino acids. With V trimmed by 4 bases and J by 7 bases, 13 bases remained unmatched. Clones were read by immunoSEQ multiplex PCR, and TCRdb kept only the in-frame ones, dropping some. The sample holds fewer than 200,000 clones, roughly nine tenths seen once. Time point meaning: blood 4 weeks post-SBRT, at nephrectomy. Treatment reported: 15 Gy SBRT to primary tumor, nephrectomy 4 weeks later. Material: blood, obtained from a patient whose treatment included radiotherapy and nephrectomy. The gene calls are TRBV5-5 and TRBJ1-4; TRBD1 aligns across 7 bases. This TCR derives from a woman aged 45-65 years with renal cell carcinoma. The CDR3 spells CASSLAGTAKGEKLFF. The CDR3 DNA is TGTGCCAGCAGCCTCGCCGGGACAGCCAAGGGTGAAAAACTGTTTTTT.